This T cell receptor beta chain was documented in a study of CD4+ T cells in melanoma. Study-wide points: A reported correlation linked neoantigen-specific CD4+ T cells to CD8+, macrophage and B cell function. Reportedly, melanoma neoantigen-specific CD4+ T cells showed varied differentiation states.

Using immunoSEQ multiplex PCR, the repertoire was profiled, and TCRdb retains in-frame clones only, with some absent. The data contain 50,000 to 60,000 clones, roughly 69% of them singletons. This clone was detected a few times. Antigen: not known. With V trimmed by 8 bases and J by 1 base, 10 bases remained unmatched. The CDR3 totals 15 residues. Germline loops: CDR1 SGHTA, CDR2 FQGNSA. V usage is TRBV7-2 and J usage is TRBJ1-1, with 7 bases aligning to TRBD1. Sequencing was performed on tumor tissue. The TCR was taken from a human donor with melanoma. In DNA, the CDR3 is TGTGCCAGCCTCGAAAAGGGACAGAGGAACACTGAAGCTTTCTTT. Translated, it gives CASLEKGQRNTEAFF.